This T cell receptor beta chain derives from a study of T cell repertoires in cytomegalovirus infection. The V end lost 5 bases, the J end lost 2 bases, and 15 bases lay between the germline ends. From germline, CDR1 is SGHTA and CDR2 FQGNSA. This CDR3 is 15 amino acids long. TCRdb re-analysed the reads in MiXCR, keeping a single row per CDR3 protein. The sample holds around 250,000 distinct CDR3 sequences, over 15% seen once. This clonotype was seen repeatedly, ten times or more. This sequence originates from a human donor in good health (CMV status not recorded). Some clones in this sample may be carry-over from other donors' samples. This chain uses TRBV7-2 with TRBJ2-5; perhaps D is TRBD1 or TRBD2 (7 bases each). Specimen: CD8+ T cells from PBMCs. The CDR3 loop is CASSPGGAGQETQYF. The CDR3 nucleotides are TGTGCCAGCAGCCCAGGGGGAGCGGGACAAGAGACCCAGTACTTC.